This T cell receptor beta chain comes out of a study of beta chain features in type 1 diabetes. Study-wide results and limits: In all four CD4+ subsets, TCRB CDR3 length was significantly, moderately reduced in type 1 diabetes.

Trimming took 8 bases from V and 8 from J; bases not matched to a gene: 3. The CDR3 runs to 11 residues. CDR1 and CDR2 from the germline V gene are SNHLY and FYNNEI. Investigators reverse transcribed all isolated RNA, so they sequenced expressed TCRB transcripts. This table comes from immunoSEQ multiplex PCR, and its TCRdb copy is limited to in-frame clones, with some not included. The table lists some 150,000 clones, approximately 10% of them singletons. This clone was observed a handful of times. Its antigen is unidentified. The sequence derives from a woman aged 25 to 39 with type 1 diabetes. The specimen sequenced was central memory CD4+ T cells from blood. The V gene is TRBV2, the J gene TRBJ2-1; TRBD2 matches 7 bases. CDR3 sequence reads: CASASGDEQFF. The CDR3 bases are TGTGCCAGCGCCAGCGGGGATGAGCAGTTCTTC.